These 22 T cell receptor beta chains were all obtained from the same sample, sequenced in a study of blood T cells in healthy people across ages (dated by TCRdb to the mid-2010s). Library preparation used 5' RACE. Sequencing was carried out with an Illumina HiSeq 2500. A second PCR of 7 to 11 cycles was run with a J-beta primer mix and a sample-barcoded 5' primer. TCRdb reanalyzed the raw reads on its own, using fastp at Q25 for trimming and MiXCR for clone calling, and kept in-frame beta chains. Each CDR3 protein appears once, grouped with its most common genes and DNA. The sample includes more than 650,000 distinct CDR3 sequences, with about 20% observed a single time. The top ten clonotypes cover 22% of the sample. Specimen: blood. The origin of the receptors is an older man in good health.

This chain joins TRBV20-1 and TRBJ1-1, with D hard to call. Germline values: CDR1 DFQATT, CDR2 SNEGSKA (reference sequence). The CDR3 loop spans 13 amino acids. Between the trimmed V and J ends, which lost 4 bases and 1 base, there was a span of 10 bases. The chain's CDR3 is CSATDEKNTEAFF. The CDR3 nucleotides read TGCAGTGCTACGGACGAGAAGAACACTGAAGCTTTCTTT.

The chain carries TRBV5-1 and TRBJ2-2; D may be TRBD2 (5 bases). Trimming left V 0 bases short and J 0 bases short, with 6 bases between. Germline-derived CDR1 and CDR2 are SGHRS and YFSETQ. This CDR3 spans 15 amino acids. The CDR3 here is CASSLGETNTGELFF. As DNA, the CDR3 is TGCGCCAGCAGCTTGGGGGAGACGAACACCGGGGAGCTGTTTTTT.

This clonotype has just one count. J is TRBJ2-1 and V is TRBV7-2; TRBD2 agrees at 7 bases. This CDR3 is 15 amino acids long. The junction had 4 bases not matched to a gene; V was cut back by 4 bases and J by 1 base. Germline V gene sequence: CDR1 SGHTA, CDR2 FQGNSA. DNA for the CDR3: TGTGCCAGCAGCTCGACTAGCAGATCCTACAATGAGCAGTTCTTC. Protein product: CASSSTSRSYNEQFF.

This clonotype was found a few times. This rearrangement joins TRBV11-3 to TRBJ2-1; D is perhaps TRBD1 (5 bases). The V end was cut by 4 bases, the J end by 5 bases, with 15 bases between. The CDR3 loop spans 15 amino acids. In germline, CDR1 is SGHNT, CDR2 YENEEA. CDR3 sequence: CASSYARGLNNEQFF. The CDR3 coding sequence is TGTGCCAGCAGCTACGCAAGGGGCTTGAACAATGAGCAGTTCTTC.

The rearrangement uses TRBV5-1 and TRBJ2-1; D perhaps matches TRBD1 (5 bases). V gave up 0 bases and J gave up 7 bases, with 14 bases separating them. Germline lookup yields CDR1 SGHRS and CDR2 YFSETQ. This CDR3 region has 15 residues. In nucleotides, the CDR3 is TGCGCCAGCAGCTTGGTCGCAGGGTCCGTTAATGAGCAGTTCTTC. It translates to CASSLVAGSVNEQFF.

This CDR3 reads CASSGDRAYEQYV. The CDR3 DNA reads as TGTGCCAGCAGCGGGGACAGGGCCTACGAGCAGTACGTC. The chain links TRBV11-1 to TRBJ2-7; 9 bases are a match to TRBD1. The CDR3 extends over 13 amino acids. The germline CDR1 and CDR2 sequences are SGHAT and FQDESV (reference sequence). V shed 5 bases, J shed 2 bases, and the junction held 1 base outside the gene matches.

The genes are TRBV29-1 and TRBJ2-3, with 15 bases lining up with TRBD2. The CDR3 is 16 amino acids. CDR1 and CDR2 (germline): SQVTM, ANQGSEA. J was trimmed by 4 bases and V by 6 bases; bases with no gene match: 8. The CDR3 loop is CSVAGTSGRIPDTQYF. The CDR3 nucleotides read TGCAGCGTAGCCGGGACTAGCGGGAGGATCCCAGATACGCAGTATTTT.

The genes are TRBV11-2 and TRBJ2-1; TRBD1 is a possible D gene (5 bases). Germline lookup yields CDR1 SGHAT and CDR2 FQNNGV. The ends were cut back, 7 bases at V and 0 bases at J, with 13 bases in the middle. The CDR3 covers 15 residues. The DNA for the CDR3 is TGTGCCAGCATCCCAGACAGAACCTCCTACAATGAGCAGTTCTTC. It translates to CASIPDRTSYNEQFF.

The gene calls are TRBV5-1 and TRBJ2-3; possible D gene TRBD2, 5 bases. Trimming took 4 bases from V and 6 from J, leaving 21 bases between them. This CDR3 spans 16 amino acids. The germline gives CDR1 SGHRS, CDR2 YFSETQ. The CDR3 protein is CASSAVQASTGDTQYF. The CDR3 nucleotides are TGCGCCAGCAGCGCCGTGCAGGCCTCGACGGGGGATACGCAGTATTTT.

This clonotype was seen more than once but under ten times. The rearrangement uses TRBV4-1 and TRBJ2-1; D may be TRBD1 or TRBD2 (5 bases each). V dropped 8 bases and J dropped 0 bases, with 11 bases sitting between them. The CDR3 is made up of 14 amino acids. From germline, CDR1 is MGHRA and CDR2 YSYEKL. CDR3 in DNA: TGCGCCAGCGGGCCAGGGAGCTCCTACAATGAGCAGTTCTTC. Its protein product is CASGPGSSYNEQFF.

The rearrangement joins TRBV5-6 to TRBJ2-5; the D is unclear. The ends were cut back, 1 base at V and 1 base at J, with 8 bases in the middle. The CDR3 length is 14 residues. From germline, CDR1 is SGHDT and CDR2 YYEEEE. Here the CDR3 reads CASSLYAVQETQYF. In DNA form, the CDR3 reads TGTGCCAGCAGCTTGTATGCGGTCCAAGAGACCCAGTACTTC.

The gene calls are TRBV20-1 and TRBJ2-5; TRBD2 matches at 12 bases. With 5 bases clipped from V and 2 bases from J, the junction kept 9 bases outside the gene matches. The CDR3 has 16 amino acids. Germline CDR1 DFQATT, CDR2 SNEGSKA (reference sequence). The CDR3 loop is CSAPSRTSGDQETQYF. CDR3 bases: TGCAGTGCTCCTTCCCGGACTAGCGGGGATCAAGAGACCCAGTACTTC.

V is TRBV7-8 and J is TRBJ2-5, with no clear D. Germline CDR1 reads SGHVS; CDR2 reads FQNEAQ. This CDR3 has 15 amino acids. Trimming cost V 5 bases and J 0 bases, with 13 bases left between them. This CDR3 is CASSPSLAYQETQYF. As DNA, the CDR3 is TGTGCCAGCAGCCCTTCACTGGCGTACCAAGAGACCCAGTACTTC.

V is TRBV29-1 and J is TRBJ1-2; no reliable D call. V was cut by 5 bases and J by 4 bases, with 11 bases left in between. This CDR3 spans 12 amino acids. CDR1 is SQVTM, CDR2 ANQGSEA, per germline. Here the CDR3 DNA reads TGCAGCGTTCGGACGGCGAGCTATGGCTACACCTTC. Its protein product is CSVRTASYGYTF.

This clonotype was found a few times. The V call is TRBV11-2, the J call TRBJ2-5; TRBD1 aligns across 11 bases. The CDR3 spans 13 residues. Germline CDR1 reads SGHAT; CDR2 reads FQNNGV. The V gene end was trimmed by 4 bases and the J gene end by 13 bases; junction bases not matched to a gene: 8. CDR3 DNA sequence: TGTGCCAGCAGCTCCCCGGACAGGGGGCGCAGGTACTTC. Protein: CASSSPDRGRRYF.

This clonotype occurred a few times. This rearrangement joins TRBV5-1 to TRBJ1-2; D not resolved. The CDR3 has 16 residues. CDR1 is SGHRS, CDR2 YFSETQ, per germline. V lost 5 bases and J lost 1, with 18 bases in between. The CDR3 region has the DNA TGCGCCAGCAGGTCTGGTTATCTCCTTTTTAACTATGGCTACACCTTC. It yields the protein CASRSGYLLFNYGYTF. Based on the CDR3 plus reference TRBV5-1 and TRBJ1-2, the full variable domain is KAGVTQTPRYLIKTRGQQVTLSCSPISGHRSVSWYQQTPGQGLQFLFEYFSETQRNKGNFPGRFSGRQFSNSRSEMNVSTLELGDSALYLCASRSGYLLFNYGYTFGSGTRLTVV.

The chain employs TRBV20-1 and TRBJ2-7; 10 bases fit TRBD2. The closer fit of TRBJ2-1 to the DNA end suggests the J call may be wrong. Germline V lookup: CDR1 DFQATT, CDR2 SNEGSKA (reference sequence). The length of the CDR3 is 15 residues. The CDR3 spells CSARGPVTSGNEQFF. CDR3 coding DNA: TGCAGTGCTAGAGGCCCGGTGACTAGCGGGAATGAGCAGTTCTTC.

The rearrangement links TRBV7-2 to TRBJ2-5, with D possibly TRBD2 on 6 matching bases. V was cut by 3 bases and J by 5 bases, with 19 bases left in between. The CDR3 spans 16 residues. Germline V gives CDR1 SGHTA, CDR2 FQGNSA. Here the CDR3 DNA reads TGTGCCAGCAGCTTCCCCATGGTAGCAGGGAGGGAGACCCAGTACTTC. This sequence encodes CASSFPMVAGRETQYF.

The chain employs TRBV10-1 and TRBJ2-1, with 8 bases matching TRBD2. The J call may be wrong; the DNA end is better matched by TRBJ2-7. Per germline, CDR1 WNHNN and CDR2 SYGVQD (reference sequence). The CDR3 runs 14 residues. Written as DNA, the CDR3 is TGCGCCAGCAGTGAGACGGGGGGGCGTTACGAGCAGTACTTC. Its protein product is CASSETGGRYEQYF.

This clonotype was recorded a few times. This chain connects TRBV12-3 or TRBV12-4 to TRBJ2-5; 11 nucleotides line up with TRBD2. The CDR3 is 16 residues long. After removal of 5 bases from V and 2 bases from J, the junction contained 7 bases not matched to a gene. CDR3 sequence (DNA): TGTGCCAGCAGTCCGACCGGGACTAGCGGTCAAGAGACCCAGTACTTC. Its protein product is CASSPTGTSGQETQYF.

Remarks on this clonotype: The junction does not match germline at one end; this may be a read error. The chain uses TRBV27 and TRBJ2-1, with D perhaps TRBD1 or TRBD2 (7 bases each). Germline V gene lookup returns CDR1 MNHEY and CDR2 SMNVEV (reference sequence). The CDR3 is 16 amino acids. The DNA for the CDR3 is TGTGCCAACAGTTCCAGGGGGGGGGCGTCCTACAATGAGCAGTTCTTC. Translating it yields CANSSRGGASYNEQFF.

A few counts support this clonotype. The V and J genes are TRBV6-1 and TRBJ1-5; D might be TRBD1 (6 bases). Germline V gene data show CDR1 as MNHNS and CDR2 as SASEGT. This CDR3 spans 16 amino acids. CDR3 nucleotide sequence: TGTGCTGCTCGCGGACAGCCCACAACCTTCAATCAGCCCCAGCATTTT. As protein: CAARGQPTTFNQPQHF.